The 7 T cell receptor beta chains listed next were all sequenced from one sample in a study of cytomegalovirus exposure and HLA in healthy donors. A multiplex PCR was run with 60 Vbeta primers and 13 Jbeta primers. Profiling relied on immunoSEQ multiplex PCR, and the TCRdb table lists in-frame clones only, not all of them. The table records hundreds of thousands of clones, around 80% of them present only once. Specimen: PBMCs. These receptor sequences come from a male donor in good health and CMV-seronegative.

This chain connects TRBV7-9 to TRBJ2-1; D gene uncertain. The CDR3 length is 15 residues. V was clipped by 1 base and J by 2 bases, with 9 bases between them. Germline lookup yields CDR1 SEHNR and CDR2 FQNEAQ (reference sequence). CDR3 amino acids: CASSLGAPTYNEQFF. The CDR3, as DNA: TGTGCCAGCAGCTTAGGGGCCCCTACCTACAATGAGCAGTTCTTC.

CDR3 DNA sequence: TGTGCCAGCAGTCGGGGGGGGCTAACCCTCTACAATGAGCAGTTCTTC. Protein: CASSRGGLTLYNEQFF. The chain couples TRBV28 to TRBJ2-1, with 8 bases lining up with TRBD2. Germline V gene lookup returns CDR1 MDHEN and CDR2 SYDVKM. With 5 bases clipped from V and 3 bases from J, the junction kept 9 bases outside the gene matches. The CDR3 is 16 residues long.

The CDR3 loop reads CAISFRDRNQPQHF. The CDR3 coding sequence is TGTGCCATCTCCTTCCGGGACAGAAATCAGCCCCAGCATTTT. This chain joins TRBV6-1 and TRBJ1-5, with 7 bases identical to TRBD1. This CDR3 has 14 residues. V shed 10 bases and J 4 bases; nucleotides not matched to a gene: 10. Germline assignment: CDR1 MNHNS and CDR2 SASEGT.

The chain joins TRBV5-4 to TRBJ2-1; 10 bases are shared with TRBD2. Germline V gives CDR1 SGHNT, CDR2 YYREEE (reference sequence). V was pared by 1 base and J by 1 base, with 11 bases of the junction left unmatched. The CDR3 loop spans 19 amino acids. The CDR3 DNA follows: TGTGCCAGCAGCTTGAAAACGCTAGCGGGAGCCGTGTCCTACAATGAGCAGTTCTTC. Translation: CASSLKTLAGAVSYNEQFF. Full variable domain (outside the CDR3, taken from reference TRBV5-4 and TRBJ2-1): ETGVTQSPTHLIKTRGQQVTLRCSSQSGHNTVSWYQQALGQGPQFIFQYYREEENGRGNFPPRFSGLQFPNYSSELNVNALELDDSALYLCASSLKTLAGAVSYNEQFFGPGTRLTVL.

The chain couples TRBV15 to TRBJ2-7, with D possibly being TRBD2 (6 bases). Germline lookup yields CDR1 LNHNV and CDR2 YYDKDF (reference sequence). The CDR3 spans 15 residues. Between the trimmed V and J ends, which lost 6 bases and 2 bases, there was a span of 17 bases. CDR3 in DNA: TGTGCCACCAGTCTAGGGGCGGGACCAACCTACGAGCAGTACTTC. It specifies CATSLGAGPTYEQYF.

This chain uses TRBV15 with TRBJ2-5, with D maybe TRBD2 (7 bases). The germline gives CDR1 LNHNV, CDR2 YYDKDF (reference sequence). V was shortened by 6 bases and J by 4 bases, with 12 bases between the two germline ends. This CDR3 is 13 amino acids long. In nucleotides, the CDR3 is TGTGCCACCAGTTGGCGGGGGCGAGAGACCCAGTACTTC. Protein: CATSWRGRETQYF.

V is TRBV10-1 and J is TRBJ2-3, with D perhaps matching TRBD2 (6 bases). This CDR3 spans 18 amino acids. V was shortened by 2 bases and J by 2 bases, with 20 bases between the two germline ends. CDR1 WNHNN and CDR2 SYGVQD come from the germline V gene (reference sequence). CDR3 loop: CASSENARGEEYTDTQYF. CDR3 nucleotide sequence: TGCGCCAGCAGTGAGAACGCCCGCGGGGAGGAATACACAGATACGCAGTATTTT.